This TCR beta chain was documented in a study of CXCR3-negative and CXCR3-positive naive CD8 T cells. Study observations and caveats: The majority of assays used fresh PBMCs, and CXCR3 expression partially decreased after cryopreservation. Comparably high diversity was seen in both naive subsets, and much lower diversity in memory CD8+ cells. Memory, not naive, CXCR3-negative and CXCR3-positive cells differed in TRBV-TRBJ usage.

Concerning this clonotype itself: Its matching antigen is unknown.

The CDR3 is 14 residues long. Germline values: CDR1 SGHRS, CDR2 YFSETQ. Libraries of TRB cDNA were made by 5' RACE and carried UMIs. TCRdb re-called the 5' RACE reads; every CDR3 protein appears as one record, without DNA. The data show over 6,500 distinct CDR3 sequences, and the top ten clones hold 2% to 2.5%. Naive CD8+ T cells had a CD45RO-CCR7+CD27+CD95- phenotype. The clonotype comes from a human donor in good health. Some clones in this sample may be carry-over from other donors' samples. The sequencing sample was made of naive CXCR3- CD8+ T cells from blood. Stated subset: CD45RO-CCR7+CD27+CD95- naive CD8+ T cells lacking CXCR3 (TNR3-). This chain connects TRBV5-1 to TRBJ2-7; TCRdb's assignment of TRBD1 cannot be checked, as there is no DNA. The CDR3 reads CASSLWDTTYEQYF.